What follows are 7 T cell receptor beta chains derived from one specimen sequenced in a study of T cell repertoires in cytomegalovirus infection. Their antigens are not known. MiXCR, applied by TCRdb to the reads, yields one record per CDR3 protein. The sample lists about 700,000 distinct CDR3 sequences, around 31% occurring once. Sequenced here: cultured PBMCs, sampled from culture after CMV antigen stimulation. The receptors were sampled from a human donor in good health (CMV status not recorded). Some clones in this sample may be carry-over from other donors' samples.

The gene calls are TRBV12-3 or TRBV12-4 and TRBJ1-5; no firm D call. V lost 10 bases, J lost 4 bases, and 14 bases lay in between. The CDR3 is made up of 13 amino acids. Here the CDR3 reads CATTQQLNQPQHF. The CDR3 bases are TGTGCCACCACCCAGCAACTAAATCAGCCCCAGCATTTT.

The chain recombines TRBV4-2 with TRBJ2-2, with 15 bases identical to TRBD2. Germline lookup yields CDR1 LGHNA and CDR2 YNFKEQ. CDR3 length equals 18 residues. V lost 1 base to trimming and J lost 4 bases; unmatched junction nucleotides: 4. The CDR3, as DNA: TGTGCCAGCAGCCAAGGGACTAGCGGGGGGGCCGTCACCGGGGAGCTGTTTTTT. This translates into CASSQGTSGGAVTGELFF.

The chain employs TRBV5-5 and TRBJ2-1, with D perhaps matching TRBD1 (6 bases). CDR3 length: 16 amino acids. CDR1 is SGHKS and CDR2 is YYEKEE in the germline V gene (reference sequence). V was pared by 1 base and J by 4 bases, with 15 bases between. The CDR3 protein is CASSLSPPTGYNEQFF. CDR3 DNA: TGTGCCAGCAGCTTGAGTCCGCCCACAGGGTACAATGAGCAGTTCTTC.

This clonotype was found a few times. The CDR3 region has the DNA TGTGCCACCAGCAGAGATCCCGCGACTGCAACCTACGAGCAGTACTTC. Protein sequence: CATSRDPATATYEQYF. V is TRBV15 and J is TRBJ2-7; no reliable D call. The CDR3 covers 16 residues. Per germline, CDR1 LNHNV and CDR2 YYDKDF (reference sequence). Trimming cost V 0 bases and J 2 bases, with 14 bases left between them.

The chain joins TRBV2 to TRBJ1-1; D gene unclear. CDR1 is SNHLY and CDR2 is FYNNEI in the germline V gene. The CDR3 spans 13 residues. V lost 6 bases and J lost 1, with 9 bases in between. The CDR3 region has the DNA TGTGCCAGCAGGAAGTCGGCGAACACTGAAGCTTTCTTT. Translated: CASRKSANTEAFF.

J is TRBJ2-3 and V is TRBV7-6; 7 bases are shared with TRBD2. CDR3 length equals 13 residues. Germline V lookup: CDR1 SGHVS, CDR2 FNYEAQ. V trimming: 0 bases; J trimming: 13 bases; junction bases outside the gene matches: 7. CDR3 bases: TGTGCCAGCAGCTTAGCCCGGGGAGGGGTGAAGTATTTT. Protein product: CASSLARGGVKYF.

The chain recombines TRBV12-3 or TRBV12-4 with TRBJ2-5; the D gene could be TRBD1 or TRBD2 (6 bases each). V lost 5 bases and J 4 bases, leaving 17 bases between the germline ends. The CDR3 has 15 residues. The CDR3 protein is CASSPRGAPPETQYF. Here the CDR3 DNA reads TGTGCCAGCAGTCCTAGGGGGGCTCCCCCAGAGACCCAGTACTTC.